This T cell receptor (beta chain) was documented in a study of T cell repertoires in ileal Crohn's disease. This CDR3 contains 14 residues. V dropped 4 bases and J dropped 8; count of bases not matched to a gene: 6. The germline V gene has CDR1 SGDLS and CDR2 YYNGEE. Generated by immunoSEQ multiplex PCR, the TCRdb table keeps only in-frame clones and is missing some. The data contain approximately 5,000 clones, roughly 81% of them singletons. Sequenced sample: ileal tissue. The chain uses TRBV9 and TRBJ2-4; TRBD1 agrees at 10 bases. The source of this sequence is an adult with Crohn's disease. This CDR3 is CASSPTGTGDIQYF. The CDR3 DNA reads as TGTGCCAGCAGCCCGACCGGGACAGGGGACATTCAGTACTTC.